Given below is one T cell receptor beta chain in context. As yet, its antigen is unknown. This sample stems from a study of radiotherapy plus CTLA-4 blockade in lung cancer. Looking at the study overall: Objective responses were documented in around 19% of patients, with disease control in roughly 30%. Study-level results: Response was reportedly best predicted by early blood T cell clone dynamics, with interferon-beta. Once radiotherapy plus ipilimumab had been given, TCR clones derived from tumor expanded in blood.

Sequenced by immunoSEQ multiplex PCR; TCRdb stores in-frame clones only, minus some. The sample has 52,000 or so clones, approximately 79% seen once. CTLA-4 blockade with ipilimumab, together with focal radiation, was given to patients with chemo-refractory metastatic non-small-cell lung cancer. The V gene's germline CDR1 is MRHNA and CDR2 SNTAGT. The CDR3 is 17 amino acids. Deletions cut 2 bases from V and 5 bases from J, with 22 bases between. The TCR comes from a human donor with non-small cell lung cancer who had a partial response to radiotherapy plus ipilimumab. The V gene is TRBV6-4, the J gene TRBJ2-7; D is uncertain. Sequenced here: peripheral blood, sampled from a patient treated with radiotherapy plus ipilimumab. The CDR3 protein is CASSDRVKRRQTDEQYF. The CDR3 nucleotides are TGTGCCAGCAGTGACCGGGTCAAGCGACGGCAAACGGACGAGCAGTACTTC.